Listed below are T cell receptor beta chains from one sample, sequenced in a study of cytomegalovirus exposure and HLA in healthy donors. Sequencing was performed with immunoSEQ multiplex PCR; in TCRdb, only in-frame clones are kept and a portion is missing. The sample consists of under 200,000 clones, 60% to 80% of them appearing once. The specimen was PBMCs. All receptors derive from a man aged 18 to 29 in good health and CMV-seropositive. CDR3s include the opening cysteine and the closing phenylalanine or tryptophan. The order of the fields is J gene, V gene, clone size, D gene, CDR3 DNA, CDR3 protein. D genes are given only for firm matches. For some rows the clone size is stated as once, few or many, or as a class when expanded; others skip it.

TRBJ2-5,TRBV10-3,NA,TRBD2,TGTGCCATCAGTGAGTCGGAGGGGACTAGCGGGAGGCCGTACTTC,CAISESEGTSGRPYF
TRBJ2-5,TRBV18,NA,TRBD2,TGTGCCAGCTCACCGGGACTAGCGGGGGGGCCGAGAGAGACCCAGTACTTC,CASSPGLAGGPRETQYF
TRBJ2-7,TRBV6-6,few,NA,TGTGCCACTTCACGGGACACACCCTACGAGCAGTACTTC,CATSRDTPYEQYF
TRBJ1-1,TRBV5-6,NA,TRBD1,TGTGCCAGCAGCTTGTGGACAGGGCAGAACACTGAAGCTTTCTTT,CASSLWTGQNTEAFF
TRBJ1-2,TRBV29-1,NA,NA,TGCAGCGTCTCAGGGGATGAGTATAACTATGGCTACACCTTC,CSVSGDEYNYGYTF
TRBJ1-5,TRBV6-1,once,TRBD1,TGTGCCACCGGACAGGGGAGTTACAATCAGCCCCAGCATTTT,CATGQGSYNQPQHF
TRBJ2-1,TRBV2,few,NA,TGTGCCAGCAGCCTAGCCGGGGGACCCACCTACAATGAGCAGTTCTTC,CASSLAGGPTYNEQFF
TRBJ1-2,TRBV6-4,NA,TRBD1,TGTGCCAGCAGTAGGGACAGGGCAGGCTATGGCTACACCTTC,CASSRDRAGYGYTF
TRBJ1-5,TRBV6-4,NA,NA,TGTGCCAGCAGTGACCGGGACAATCAGCCCCAGCATTTT,CASSDRDNQPQHF
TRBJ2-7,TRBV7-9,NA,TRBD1,TGTGCCAGCAGCTCCGAAACAGGGGCAGACTACGAGCAGTACTTC,CASSSETGADYEQYF
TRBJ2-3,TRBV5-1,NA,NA,TGCGCCAGCAGCCCATTCGGAGATACGCAGTATTTT,CASSPFGDTQYF
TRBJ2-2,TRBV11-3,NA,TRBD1,TGTGCCAGCAGCTCATTCGGACAGGGTGGTGGTAGAACCGGGGAGCTGTTTTTT,CASSSFGQGGGRTGELFF
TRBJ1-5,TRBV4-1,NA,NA,TGCGCCAGCAGCCACAGCGACAGTAGCAATCAGCCCCAGCATTTT,CASSHSDSSNQPQHF
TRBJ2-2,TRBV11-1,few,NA,TGTGCCAGCAGCCTTCGCGGCACCGGGGAGCTGTTTTTT,CASSLRGTGELFF
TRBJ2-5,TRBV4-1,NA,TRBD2,TGCGCCAGCAGCCACGATCCTCCTAGCGGGAGGGCGAGGGAGACCCAGTACTTC,CASSHDPPSGRARETQYF
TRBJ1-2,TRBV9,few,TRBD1,TGTGCCAGCAGCGAGACAGCGGGACAGGGAAAGGGCTACACCTTC,CASSETAGQGKGYTF
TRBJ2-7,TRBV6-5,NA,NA,TGTGCCAGCAGTTACTCGACAGTAAACTCCGAGCAGTACTTC,CASSYSTVNSEQYF
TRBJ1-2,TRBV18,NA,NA,TGTGCCAGCTCATTCGGACAGACGAACTATGGCTACACCTTC,CASSFGQTNYGYTF
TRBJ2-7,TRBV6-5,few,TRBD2,TGTGCCAGCAGTATAGCGGGAGGGGCCTACGAGCAGTACTTC,CASSIAGGAYEQYF
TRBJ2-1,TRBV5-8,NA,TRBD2,TGTGCCAGCAGCTCCAGGGGACTAGCAGGGGATGGCAATGAGCAGTTCTTC,CASSSRGLAGDGNEQFF
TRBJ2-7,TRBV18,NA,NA,TGTGCCAGCTCCCCATCCTCCAGGGGAACCTACGAGCAGTACTTC,CASSPSSRGTYEQYF
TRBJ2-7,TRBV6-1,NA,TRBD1,TGTGCCAGTGAAGGGACAGGCCCCTACGAGCAGTACTTC,CASEGTGPYEQYF
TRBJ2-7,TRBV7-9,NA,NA,TGTGCCAGCAGCTTAGGACTCCACGGATTGGGCGAGCAGTACTTC,CASSLGLHGLGEQYF
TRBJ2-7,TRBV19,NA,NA,TGTGCCAGTAGTATAGACGACAGAGGCTACGAGCAGTACTTC,CASSIDDRGYEQYF
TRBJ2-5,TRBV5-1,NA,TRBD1,TGCGCCAGCAGCGTAGACAGGGCTCCAACACAAGAGACCCAGTACTTC,CASSVDRAPTQETQYF
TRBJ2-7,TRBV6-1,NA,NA,TGTGCCAGCAGGAGGCAGGGAAGGGTCTACGAGCAGTACTTC,CASRRQGRVYEQYF
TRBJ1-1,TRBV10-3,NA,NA,TGTGCCATCAGTGCACAGCTGAACACTGAAGCTTTCTTT,CAISAQLNTEAFF
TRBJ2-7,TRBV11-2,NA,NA,TGTGCCAGCAGCCCTACACAGGGAACTCGCTACGAGCAGTACTTC,CASSPTQGTRYEQYF
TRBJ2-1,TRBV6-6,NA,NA,TGTGCCAGCAGTTACTCTAGCCAAAGCTCCTACAATGAGCAGTTCTTC,CASSYSSQSSYNEQFF
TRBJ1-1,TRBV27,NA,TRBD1,TGTGCCAGCAGTACAGGGGCCCCAACCGAAGCTTTCTTT,CASSTGAPTEAFF
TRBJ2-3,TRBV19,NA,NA,TGTGCCAGTAGTATGATTAATGACTTAGATACGCAGTATTTT,CASSMINDLDTQYF
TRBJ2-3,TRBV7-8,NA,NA,TGTGCCAGCAGCCCCTCGTTAGATACGCAGTATTTT,CASSPSLDTQYF
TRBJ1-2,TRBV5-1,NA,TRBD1,TGCGCCAGCAGCTTGACAGGGGGCGCTTATAGCTATGGCTACACCTTC,CASSLTGGAYSYGYTF
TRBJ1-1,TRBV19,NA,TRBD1,TGTGCCAGTAGTCTCCTAACCCAGGGGGAGACTGAAGCTTTCTTT,CASSLLTQGETEAFF
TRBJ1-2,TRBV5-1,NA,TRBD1,TGCGCCAGCAGCTTGGCATGGGACAGTATCTATGGCTACACCTTC,CASSLAWDSIYGYTF
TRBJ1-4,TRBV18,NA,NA,TGTGCCAGCTCACCGGTCGGGATCACTAATGAAAAACTGTTTTTT,CASSPVGITNEKLFF
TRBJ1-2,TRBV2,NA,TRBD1,TGTGCCAGCAACCGTAGGGACAGGGCGACGGGCTACACCTTC,CASNRRDRATGYTF
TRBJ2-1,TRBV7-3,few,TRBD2,TGTGCCAGCAGCCCGTACCTAGCGGGGGGGTGGGATGAGCAGTTCTTC,CASSPYLAGGWDEQFF
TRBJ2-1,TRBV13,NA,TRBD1,TGTGCCAGCAGGGGACAGGAGTCGATCAATGAGCAGTTCTTC,CASRGQESINEQFF
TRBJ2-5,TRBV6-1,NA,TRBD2,TGTGCCAGCAGTGGAAATAGCGGGATCACGGAGACCCAGTACTTC,CASSGNSGITETQYF
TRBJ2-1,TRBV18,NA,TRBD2,TGTGCCAGCTCAGACACTAGCGGGAGCGATGAGCAGTTCTTC,CASSDTSGSDEQFF
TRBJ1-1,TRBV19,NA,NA,TGTGCCAGTAGTATCTTTAAGAACACTGAAGCTTTCTTT,CASSIFKNTEAFF
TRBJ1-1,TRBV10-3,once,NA,TGTGCCATCAGGTCGAACACAGGGACGAACACTGAAGCTTTCTTT,CAIRSNTGTNTEAFF
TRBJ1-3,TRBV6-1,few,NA,TGTGCCAGCAGTGAAGCGATGGTGCACTCGGGAAACACCATATATTTT,CASSEAMVHSGNTIYF
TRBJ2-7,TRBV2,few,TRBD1,TGTGCCAGCAGTCGGGACAGGGACGAGCAGTACTTC,CASSRDRDEQYF
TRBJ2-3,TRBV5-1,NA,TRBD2,TGCGCCAGCACCTTAGCGGGAGGCGACACAGATACGCGGTATTTT,CASTLAGGDTDTRYF
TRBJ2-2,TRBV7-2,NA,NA,TGTGCCAGCAGCTCCGACTACACCGGGGAGCTGTTTTTT,CASSSDYTGELFF
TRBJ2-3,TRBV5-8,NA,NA,TGTGCCAGCAGCTTGGCCGAGACTACTAGCACAGATACGCAGTATTTT,CASSLAETTSTDTQYF
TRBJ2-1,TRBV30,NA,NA,TGTGCCTGGAGTGTAGGACTCGAGCAGTTCTTC,CAWSVGLEQFF
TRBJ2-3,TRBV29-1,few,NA,TGCAGCACCCTCTCGGGACACCGCACAGATACGCAGTATTTT,CSTLSGHRTDTQYF